One and the same sample provided the 17 T cell receptor beta chains below, sequenced in a study of blood T cell repertoires in COVID-19. Repertoires were generated with immunoSEQ multiplex PCR, while TCRdb's copy carries only in-frame clones and drops some. This table has approximately 390,000 clones, approximately 86% appearing once. Sequencing input: PBMCs or T cells enriched from blood (not recorded which). The origin of the receptors is a woman aged 35 to 49 with acute COVID-19.

This clone was found once. The chain employs TRBV27 and TRBJ1-1, with 8 bases lining up with TRBD1. The ends lost 1 base at V and 0 bases at J; junction bases unmatched: 4. There are 16 residues in the CDR3. Germline V gene sequence: CDR1 MNHEY, CDR2 SMNVEV (reference sequence). In DNA form, the CDR3 reads TGTGCCAGCAGTTTATTCGGGACAGGCCTGAACACTGAAGCTTTCTTT. It translates to CASSLFGTGLNTEAFF.

The V gene is TRBV21-1, the J gene TRBJ2-6; the listed D gene, TRBD1, was not tested against the DNA. TRBV21-1 is marked as a pseudogene. The CDR3 has 17 amino acids. CDR3 amino acids: CASSEGQVNSGANVLTF. CDR3 DNA: TGTGCCAGCAGCGAGGGACAGGTGAACTCTGGGGCCAACGTCCTGACTTTC.

The sample holds a few counts of this clone. The rearrangement joins TRBV7-8 to TRBJ1-1; D is unresolved. Germline assignment: CDR1 SGHVS and CDR2 FQNEAQ. CDR3 length: 14 residues. The V gene lost 9 bases and the J gene lost 1 base, with 15 bases spanning the gap. The CDR3 nucleotides read TGTGCCAGTCGACTAGGTTCGGCGAACACTGAAGCTTTCTTT. This gives the protein CASRLGSANTEAFF.

V usage is TRBV11-3 and J usage is TRBJ1-5, with a weak D call TRBD1 (5 bases). V gave up 5 bases and J gave up 7 bases, with 12 bases separating them. Germline assignment: CDR1 SGHNT and CDR2 YENEEA. The CDR3 is made up of 13 amino acids. CDR3 protein: CASSKTRVQPQHF. Here the CDR3 DNA reads TGTGCCAGCAGCAAAACCAGGGTGCAGCCCCAGCATTTT.

About this clone itself: The sample holds other DNA sequences that translate to the same CDR3. V usage is TRBV5-1 and J usage is TRBJ2-6; TRBD1 matches 10 bases. The germline gives CDR1 SGHRS, CDR2 YFSETQ. CDR3 length equals 17 residues. With V trimmed by 4 bases and J by 0 bases, 4 bases remained unmatched. CDR3 residues: CASSLGQGSSGANVLTF. The CDR3 region has the DNA TGCGCCAGCAGCCTGGGACAGGGGAGCTCTGGGGCCAACGTCCTGACTTTC.

CDR3 sequence (DNA): TGTGCCAGCAGTTCGGGACCGGGGACACGCTACACCTTC. Translated: CASSSGPGTRYTF. The genes are TRBV6-5 and TRBJ1-2, with D maybe TRBD1 (6 bases). V lost 4 bases and J 9 bases, leaving 15 bases between the germline ends. The CDR3 extends over 13 amino acids. From germline, CDR1 is MNHEY and CDR2 SVGAGI.

The chain employs TRBV25-1 and TRBJ1-2; 7 bases map to TRBD1. The CDR3 sequence is 15 residues long. The V and J ends lost 6 bases and 4 bases, in that order; junction bases with no gene match: 11. The germline V gene encodes CDR1 MGHDK and CDR2 SYGVNS. For the CDR3, the DNA is TGTGCCAGCAGCGACAGGGAGGCGGGGGGCTATGGCTACACCTTC. Translating it yields CASSDREAGGYGYTF.

V and J are TRBV6-5 and TRBJ2-6; no clear D gene. Trimming cost V 7 bases and J 0 bases, with 7 bases left between them. The CDR3 consists of 14 residues. Per germline, CDR1 MNHEY and CDR2 SVGAGI. The DNA for the CDR3 is TGTGCCAGCAAATCATTCTCTGGGGCCAACGTCCTGACTTTC. Its protein is CASKSFSGANVLTF.

The chain is built from TRBV7-7 and TRBJ1-1; perhaps TRBD1 as D (6 bases). The CDR3 contains 15 residues. V was trimmed by 4 bases and J by 0 bases, leaving 12 bases between them. The germline V gene encodes CDR1 SSHAT and CDR2 FNYEAQ (reference sequence). The CDR3 here is CASSSHRDMNTEAFF. The CDR3, as DNA: TGTGCCAGCAGCTCGCACAGGGACATGAACACTGAAGCTTTCTTT. Together with reference TRBV7-7 and TRBJ1-1, the CDR3 gives the full variable domain: GAGVSQSPRYKVTKRGQDVTLRCDPISSHATLYWYQQALGQGPEFLTYFNYEAQPDKSGLPSDRFSAERPEGSISTLTIQRTEQRDSAMYRCASSSHRDMNTEAFFGQGTRLTVV.

This clone appeared a single time. A junction boundary mismatches the germline segment, possibly from a read error. The chain employs TRBV12-3 or TRBV12-4 and TRBJ1-2, with D unresolved. The CDR3 runs to 12 residues. The DNA of the CDR3 is TGTGCCAGCAGTTTGGGAGGAACGGCCGCCCACTTC. Protein: CASSLGGTAAHF.

This clone occurred a few times. Other DNA sequences in this sample translate to the same CDR3. The rearrangement links TRBV18 to TRBJ2-4; D is unresolved. There are 16 residues in the CDR3. The germline gives CDR1 KGHSH, CDR2 LQKENI. Trimming shortened V by 0 bases and J by 1 base, and 10 bases separated the two germline ends. The CDR3 DNA follows: TGTGCCAGCTCACCACCTCGGGTCGGGGCCAAAAACATTCAGTACTTC. Translating it yields CASSPPRVGAKNIQYF.

V is TRBV10-2 and J is TRBJ2-5; 12 bases fit TRBD2. Trimming at V came to 8 bases and at J to 5 bases, leaving 3 bases not matched to a gene. CDR3 length: 13 residues. Per the germline V gene, CDR1 is WSHSY and CDR2 is SAAADI. The CDR3 protein is CASGLAGRETQYF. CDR3 nucleotides: TGCGCCAGCGGACTAGCGGGGAGGGAGACCCAGTACTTC.

V is TRBV6-2 or TRBV6-3 and J is TRBJ1-1; D gene uncertain. Germline V gives CDR1 MNHEY, CDR2 SVGEGT. Trimming removed 5 bases from V and 7 bases from J, with 17 bases in between. This CDR3 spans 14 amino acids. In DNA, the CDR3 is TGTGCCAGCAGTCCCTCCCACATGGGCATTGAAGCTTTCTTT. Protein: CASSPSHMGIEAFF.

The rearrangement joins TRBV4-2 to TRBJ2-7, with 11 bases that match TRBD2. CDR3 length equals 14 residues. The germline gives CDR1 LGHNA, CDR2 YNFKEQ. V was pared by 7 bases and J by 3 bases, with 5 bases of the junction left unmatched. The CDR3 reads CASTLAGGVYEQYF. The CDR3 DNA reads as TGTGCCAGCACCCTAGCGGGGGGCGTCTACGAGCAGTACTTC.

V usage is TRBV2 and J usage is TRBJ2-1; TRBD2 aligns across 9 bases. Germline V gene sequence: CDR1 SNHLY, CDR2 FYNNEI. The trim removed 10 bases at V and 4 bases at J, leaving 5 bases unmatched. There are 13 residues in the CDR3. As DNA, the CDR3 is TGTGCCACAGCGGGGGGCCCGTACAATGAGCAGTTCTTC. Amino acid sequence: CATAGGPYNEQFF.

The DNA of the CDR3 is TGTGCCAGCAGTTGGGCAGAACGGGGCATTCAGTACTTC. Its translation is CASSWAERGIQYF. The chain combines TRBV6-6 with TRBJ2-4; weak D call: TRBD2 (5 bases). CDR3 size: 13 residues. The germline CDR1 and CDR2 sequences are MNHNY and SVGAGI (reference sequence). V was trimmed by 4 bases and J by 9 bases, leaving 13 bases between them.

This chain connects TRBV2 to TRBJ2-2, with 7 bases that match TRBD1. This CDR3 comprises 13 residues. Trimming removed 5 bases from V and 7 bases from J; junction bases left unmatched: 4. Germline V lookup: CDR1 SNHLY, CDR2 FYNNEI. DNA for the CDR3: TGTGCCAGCAGTACTACAGGGGTCGGGGAGCTGTTTTTT. Translation gives CASSTTGVGELFF.